The rows below give T cell receptor beta chains drawn from one sample of a study of T cell responses to AZD1222 COVID-19 vaccine. Sequencing used immunoSEQ multiplex PCR; TCRdb keeps in-frame clones, though not all of them. This sample carries around 52,000 clones, around 88% of them seen once, and the ten largest clones take 16%. This material consisted of peripheral blood, taken on day 0 of AZD1222 vaccination. The receptor source for this set is an adult in good health. The CDR3 runs from the conserved cysteine through the conserved F or W. D genes are given only for firm matches. The size entry is marked missing in some rows and otherwise reads once, few, many or a size class.

TRBV9	TRBJ1-1	.	13	.	CASSVELNTEAFF	TGTGCCAGCAGCGTAGAATTGAACACTGAAGCTTTCTTT
TRBV28	TRBJ2-2	.	16	.	CASSEGEQGFTGELFF	TGTGCCAGCAGTGAGGGCGAACAGGGTTTCACCGGGGAGCTGTTTTTT
TRBV30	TRBJ2-7	.	14	.	CAWSVGGSSYEQYF	TGTGCCTGGAGTGTAGGGGGATCCTCCTACGAGCAGTACTTC
TRBV25-1	TRBJ2-7	once	12	TRBD1	CASRGQGGEQYF	TGTGCCAGCAGAGGACAGGGGGGCGAGCAGTACTTC
TRBV28	TRBJ2-3	.	18	.	CASSLPYYRDTDTDTQYF	TGTGCCAGCAGTTTACCTTATTACCGGGACACAGACACAGATACGCAGTATTTT
TRBV7-2	TRBJ2-7	.	16	.	CASSFSGGGKAYEQYF	TGTGCCAGCAGCTTTTCAGGAGGGGGGAAAGCCTACGAGCAGTACTTC
TRBV18	TRBJ2-1	once	11	.	CASSPNNEQFF	TGTGCCAGCTCACCAAATAATGAGCAGTTCTTC
TRBV5-1	TRBJ2-7	.	16	.	CASSPLQPDSSYEQYF	TGCGCCAGCAGCCCCCTCCAACCAGATAGCTCCTACGAGCAGTACTTC
TRBV10-3	TRBJ2-7	.	18	TRBD2	CAIRPGQSGLAGAYEQYF	TGTGCCATACGCCCGGGACAGAGCGGACTAGCGGGAGCCTACGAGCAGTACTTC
TRBV9	TRBJ1-3	.	17	.	CASSVGVRDLSGNTIYF	TGTGCCAGCAGCGTAGGGGTCAGGGACCTCTCTGGAAACACCATATATTTT
TRBV3-1/TRBV3-2	TRBJ2-7	.	12	.	CASSQAGYEQYF	TGTGCCAGCAGCCAAGCGGGTTACGAGCAGTACTTC
TRBV15	TRBJ1-4	.	16	.	CATSRPGGGGGEKLFF	TGTGCCACCAGCCGACCTGGAGGGGGAGGGGGTGAAAAACTGTTTTTT
TRBV6-4	TRBJ1-5	.	13	.	CASSGDSNQPQHF	TGTGCCAGCAGTGGGGACAGCAATCAGCCCCAGCATTTT
TRBV19	TRBJ2-7	few	15	TRBD1	CASSIGQGAAYEQYF	TGTGCCAGTAGTATAGGACAGGGGGCGGCCTACGAGCAGTACTTC
TRBV14	TRBJ2-1	.	17	.	CASSHQKLGYSYNEQFF	TGTGCCAGCAGCCACCAAAAACTCGGTTATTCCTACAATGAGCAGTTCTTC
TRBV3-1/TRBV3-2	TRBJ1-6	.	16	.	CASSRKVVGGGSPLHF	TGTGCCAGCAGCCGTAAGGTGGTGGGGGGAGGATCACCCCTCCACTTT
TRBV27	TRBJ2-1	.	15	.	CASSLSLSSYNEQFF	TGTGCCAGCAGTTTATCTCTAAGCTCCTACAATGAGCAGTTCTTC
TRBV5-4	TRBJ2-6	.	14	.	CASSFFDGANVLTF	TGTGCCAGCAGCTTCTTTGATGGGGCCAACGTCCTGACTTTC
TRBV9	TRBJ1-2	.	14	TRBD1	CASSARQGSYGYTF	TGTGCCAGCAGCGCCCGACAGGGTTCCTATGGCTACACCTTC
TRBV13	TRBJ1-4	few	14	.	CASSPPEENEKLFF	TGTGCCAGCAGCCCCCCTGAAGAGAATGAAAAACTGTTTTTT
TRBV3-1/TRBV3-2	TRBJ2-5	.	12	.	CASSQDRQTQYF	TGTGCCAGCAGCCAAGATAGACAGACCCAGTACTTC
TRBV6-5	TRBJ1-1	.	12	.	CASSQIYTEAFF	TGTGCCAGCAGTCAAATATACACTGAAGCTTTCTTT
TRBV2	TRBJ1-5	few	14	.	CASRNVEGHQPQHF	TGTGCCAGCAGGAACGTTGAGGGGCATCAGCCCCAGCATTTT
TRBV29-1	TRBJ2-5	.	12	TRBD1	CSVDRGRETQYF	TGCAGCGTCGACAGGGGGCGAGAGACCCAGTACTTC
TRBV10-1	TRBJ2-2	.	16	.	CASSEPDSTNTGELFF	TGCGCCAGCAGTGAACCCGACAGTACTAACACCGGGGAGCTGTTTTTT
TRBV9	TRBJ2-2	.	12	.	CASSLSGGELFF	TGTGCCAGCAGTCTCTCGGGCGGGGAGCTGTTTTTT
TRBV28	TRBJ1-4	once	15	.	CASSLLQGTNEKLFF	TGTGCCAGCAGTTTATTGCAGGGAACTAATGAAAAACTGTTTTTT
TRBV14	TRBJ1-6	.	15	.	CASSPTGSWNSPLHF	TGTGCCAGCAGCCCAACAGGGTCTTGGAATTCACCCCTCCACTTT
TRBV5-6	TRBJ2-1	.	13	.	CASSLGLNNEQFF	TGTGCCAGCAGCTTAGGACTTAACAATGAGCAGTTCTTC
TRBV24-1	TRBJ2-1	.	16	TRBD1	CATSEVDRASYNEQFF	TGTGCCACCAGTGAAGTGGACAGGGCCTCCTACAATGAGCAGTTCTTC
TRBV10-3	TRBJ1-4	few	15	.	CAISESSENSKKLFF	TGTGCCATCAGTGAGTCGTCCGAAAATAGCAAAAAACTGTTTTTT
TRBV7-2	TRBJ2-2	.	14	TRBD1	CASSTGQGSGELFF	TGTGCCAGCAGCACCGGACAGGGGTCCGGGGAGCTGTTTTTT
TRBV28	TRBJ2-7	once	15	.	CASRISRVGTYEQYF	TGTGCCAGCCGGATTAGCAGGGTCGGTACCTACGAGCAGTACTTC
TRBV27	TRBJ1-5	.	14	TRBD1	CASRHTGGDQPQHF	TGTGCCAGCCGCCATACAGGGGGGGATCAGCCCCAGCATTTT
TRBV11-3	TRBJ1-6	once	13	.	CASSTTANSPLHF	TGTGCCAGCAGCACCACGGCGAATTCACCCCTCCACTTT
TRBV3-1/TRBV3-2	TRBJ1-4	few	13	.	CASSQELGEKLFF	TGTGCCAGCAGCCAAGAATTGGGTGAAAAACTGTTTTTT
TRBV2	TRBJ2-5	.	13	.	CASKWDFQETQYF	TGTGCCAGCAAGTGGGACTTCCAAGAGACCCAGTACTTC
TRBV5-1	TRBJ2-3	.	15	.	CASSGSGLEIDTQYF	TGCGCCAGCAGCGGGTCGGGACTGGAAATAGATACGCAGTATTTT
TRBV11-3	TRBJ2-1	.	13	TRBD1	CASSPQGINEQFF	TGTGCCAGCAGTCCACAGGGGATCAATGAGCAGTTCTTC
TRBV27	TRBJ2-3	.	12	.	CASSFMGDTQYF	TGTGCCAGCAGTTTTATGGGGGATACGCAGTATTTT
TRBV16	TRBJ2-3	.	12	.	CASSLFTDTQYF	TGTGCCAGCAGCCTGTTCACAGATACGCAGTATTTT
TRBV29-1	TRBJ1-1	.	13	.	CSVRSSQNTEAFF	TGCAGCGTCCGGTCTAGTCAGAACACTGAAGCTTTCTTT
TRBV5-1	TRBJ2-1	.	22	TRBD1	CASSFSALWDRGAVGLVDEQFF	TGCGCCAGCAGCTTTTCTGCTCTCTGGGACAGGGGCGCCGTCGGTCTCGTCGATGAGCAGTTCTTC
TRBV28	TRBJ1-4	.	15	.	CASSSASATNEKLFF	TGTGCCAGCAGCTCCGCAAGCGCAACTAATGAAAAACTGTTTTTT
TRBV10-3	TRBJ2-2	.	17	.	CAISRGGGPANTGELFF	TGTGCCATCAGTCGAGGTGGGGGACCAGCGAACACCGGGGAGCTGTTTTTT
TRBV28	TRBJ2-7	.	12	.	CASSPRALEQYF	TGTGCCAGCAGTCCCCGGGCCCTCGAGCAGTACTTC
TRBV5-1	TRBJ2-1	few	15	TRBD2	CASSLREGVLNEQFF	TGCGCCAGCAGCTTGCGGGAGGGGGTCCTAAATGAGCAGTTCTTC
TRBV7-8	TRBJ1-6	.	15	.	CASSLSANYNSPLHF	TGTGCCAGCAGCTTATCCGCAAACTATAATTCACCCCTCCACTTT
TRBV29-1	TRBJ2-1	once	11	.	CSVLFYNEQFF	TGCAGCGTTTTGTTCTACAATGAGCAGTTCTTC
TRBV9	TRBJ2-1	few	21	TRBD2	CASSVAVLASGFSLSYNEQFF	TGTGCCAGCAGCGTAGCTGTATTGGCTAGCGGGTTTTCCCTCTCCTACAATGAGCAGTTCTTC
TRBV28	TRBJ2-1	.	14	.	CASSFSRPRNEQFF	TGTGCCAGCAGTTTTTCGCGGCCTAGGAATGAGCAGTTCTTC
TRBV7-9	TRBJ1-2	.	12	.	CASSRDGYGYTF	TGTGCCAGCAGCCGGGACGGGTATGGCTACACCTTC
TRBV14	TRBJ1-2	.	12	.	CASSQGGYGYTF	TGTGCCAGCAGCCAAGGGGGCTATGGCTACACCTTC
TRBV21-1	TRBJ1-4	.	16	.	CASSKPSGLSNEKLFF	TGTGCCAGCAGCAAGCCCAGTGGGCTCTCTAATGAAAAACTGTTTTTT
TRBV29-1	TRBJ1-5	.	19	.	CSVGRPIDVRDPSNQPQHF	TGCAGCGTTGGCAGGCCTATAGATGTGAGAGACCCGAGCAATCAGCCCCAGCATTTT